Below are 19 T cell receptor beta chains sequenced from a single sample in a study of shared clonotypes between healthy human individuals. TCRdb keeps only in-frame clones here, not all; method: immunoSEQ multiplex PCR. Of around 2.5 million clones in the sample, 93% were seen once. The sample comprised naive CD4+ T cells from PBMCs. The subset denotes: CD45RA+ positively selected. All receptors come from a man between 18 and 35 years old in good health. Some clones in this sample may be carry-over from other donors' samples.

The chain has TRBV19 and TRBJ1-5; D not certain. Germline V gene data show CDR1 as LNHDA and CDR2 as SQIVND (reference sequence). The CDR3 has 13 amino acids. V dropped 6 bases and J dropped 4 bases, with 10 bases sitting between them. The CDR3, as DNA: TGTGCCAGTAGCCTCGGGGAAAATCAGCCCCAGCATTTT. Translation gives CASSLGENQPQHF. Combining the CDR3 with reference TRBV19 and TRBJ1-5 gives the whole variable domain DGGITQSPKYLFRKEGQNVTLSCEQNLNHDAMYWYRQDPGQGLRLIYYSQIVNDFQKGDIAEGYSVSREKKESFPLTVTSAQKNPTAFYLCASSLGENQPQHFGDGTRLSIL.

This CDR3 reads CASSMMGLAGGLEQYF. DNA of the CDR3: TGCGCCAGCAGCATGATGGGACTAGCGGGAGGACTCGAGCAGTACTTC. The genes are TRBV5-1 and TRBJ2-7, with TRBD2 matching over 15 bases. The CDR3 covers 16 residues. Germline CDR1 is SGHRS and CDR2 is YFSETQ. The J segment lost 6 bases and the V segment lost 4 bases, leaving 8 bases of the junction unmatched.

The chain recombines TRBV5-5 with TRBJ1-5, with D possibly being TRBD1 (6 bases). The V end was cut by 4 bases, the J end by 8 bases, with 28 bases between. This CDR3 comprises 18 residues. Germline V gene lookup returns CDR1 SGHKS and CDR2 YYEKEE (reference sequence). CDR3 bases: TGTGCCAGCAGCATCGCCCCAACCGACACGGTAAGGGGGAAGCCCCAGCATTTT. Residues: CASSIAPTDTVRGKPQHF.

This chain joins TRBV11-3 and TRBJ2-1; 12 nucleotides agree with TRBD2. Germline loops: CDR1 SGHNT, CDR2 YENEEA. CDR3 length equals 19 residues. J lost 4 bases, V lost 3 bases, and 13 bases had no gene match. The CDR3 DNA is TGTGCCAGCAGCTTTGAGGGGCGGGCTAGCGGGAGGGAATACAATGAGCAGTTCTTC. Its translation: CASSFEGRASGREYNEQFF.

Only a few counts were recorded for this clone. This chain links TRBV19 with TRBJ2-7; D is unresolved. Trimming took off 10 bases at V and 6 bases at J, with 22 bases between the two ends. This CDR3 region has 14 residues. The germline V gene has CDR1 LNHDA and CDR2 SQIVND (reference sequence). CDR3 loop: CATTPPGPGGEQYF. Written as DNA, the CDR3 is TGTGCCACCACCCCACCGGGCCCTGGCGGCGAGCAGTACTTC.

The chain has TRBV6-1 and TRBJ1-1; D not certain. V was cut by 5 bases and J by 1 base, with 8 bases left in between. Per the germline V gene, CDR1 is MNHNS and CDR2 is SASEGT. There are 13 residues in the CDR3. The CDR3 sequence is CASSRRGNTEAFF. DNA of the CDR3: TGTGCCAGCAGTAGACGGGGGAACACTGAAGCTTTCTTT.

Concerning this clone: Other DNA sequences in this sample translate to the same CDR3. This chain uses TRBV7-2 with TRBJ1-5; D is undetermined. Germline loops: CDR1 SGHTA, CDR2 FQGNSA. The CDR3 sequence is 12 residues long. V gave up 4 bases and J gave up 7 bases, with 8 bases separating them. CDR3 sequence (DNA): TGTGCCAGCAGCTACTCGAACCAGCCCCAGCATTTT. Amino acid sequence: CASSYSNQPQHF.

The chain is built from TRBV4-3 and TRBJ1-5; D unclear. The CDR3 length is 13 residues. The germline gives CDR1 LGHNA, CDR2 YSLEER. V was pared by 1 base and J by 5 bases, with 6 bases between. The CDR3 spells CASSQGEDQPQHF. CDR3 in DNA: TGCGCCAGCAGCCAAGGCGAGGATCAGCCCCAGCATTTT.

The V and J genes are TRBV28 and TRBJ2-7; TRBD1 aligns across 8 bases. Germline CDR1 is MDHEN and CDR2 is SYDVKM. The V segment lost 7 bases and the J segment 1 base; nucleotides outside the gene matches: 9. This CDR3 has 15 residues. CDR3 bases: TGTGCCAGCACCCCCCAGGGACAGGCTTCCTACGAGCAGTACTTC. It codes for CASTPQGQASYEQYF.

A few counts support this clone. The chain has TRBV2 and TRBJ1-1; a possible D gene is TRBD1 (6 bases). The CDR3 loop spans 12 amino acids. Germline CDR1 is SNHLY and CDR2 is FYNNEI. Trimming removed 7 bases from V and 7 bases from J, with 13 bases in between. The CDR3 spells CASTLWTDEAFF. DNA of the CDR3: TGTGCCAGCACCCTGTGGACAGATGAAGCTTTCTTT.

This rearrangement joins TRBV6-1 to TRBJ2-5; perhaps TRBD1 as D (6 bases). CDR1 is MNHNS and CDR2 is SASEGT in the germline V gene. CDR3 size: 13 residues. Trimming shortened V by 7 bases and J by 5 bases, and 14 bases separated the two germline ends. CDR3 residues: CASKTGHLETQYF. CDR3 in DNA: TGTGCCAGCAAAACAGGGCATCTCGAGACCCAGTACTTC.

The rearrangement joins TRBV28 to TRBJ1-1, with no clear D. V was cut by 5 bases and J by 0 bases, with 13 bases left in between. Germline CDR1 MDHEN, CDR2 SYDVKM. CDR3 length equals 15 residues. The CDR3 nucleotides read TGTGCCAGCAGTATTGGACGGTTCATGAACACTGAAGCTTTCTTT. Protein sequence: CASSIGRFMNTEAFF.

The rearrangement joins TRBV5-4 to TRBJ2-1, with TRBD2 as a possible D gene (5 bases). Trimming cost V 4 bases and J 5 bases, with 10 bases left between them. The CDR3 is 13 amino acids. CDR1 is SGHNT and CDR2 is YYREEE in the germline V gene (reference sequence). CDR3 region: CASSSRGNNEQFF. The CDR3, as DNA: TGTGCCAGCAGCAGCCGGGGAAACAATGAGCAGTTCTTC.

This clone was seen just once. V is TRBV4-1 and J is TRBJ2-1; D is unresolved. This CDR3 comprises 13 residues. CDR1 is MGHRA, CDR2 YSYEKL, per germline. V was pared by 0 bases and J by 12 bases, with 12 bases between. CDR3 nucleotide sequence: TGCGCCAGCAGCCAAGAGTACGCCCATGGGCAGTTCTTC. Its translation is CASSQEYAHGQFF.

The chain is built from TRBV9 and TRBJ1-3, with D perhaps matching TRBD1 (5 bases). From germline, CDR1 is SGDLS and CDR2 YYNGEE. This CDR3 has 15 amino acids. The V and J ends lost 0 bases and 4 bases respectively, with 11 bases between them. The CDR3: CASSVGGTVGNTIYF. The CDR3 DNA sequence: TGTGCCAGCAGCGTAGGCGGGACGGTAGGAAACACCATATATTTT.

This clone has a single count. In the same sample, other DNA sequences code for this CDR3. Here the CDR3 DNA reads TGCGCCAGCAGCTTGGTAGCGGGAGCGAACACCGGGGAGCTGTTTTTT. The encoded protein is CASSLVAGANTGELFF. This sequence joins TRBV5-1 and TRBJ2-2; 9 bases line up with TRBD2. Germline-derived CDR1 and CDR2 are SGHRS and YFSETQ. The CDR3 runs to 16 residues. With V trimmed by 0 bases and J by 0 bases, 0 bases remained unmatched.

The chain uses TRBV5-1 and TRBJ2-3; possibly TRBD1 or TRBD2 for D (5 bases each). The germline CDR1 and CDR2 sequences are SGHRS and YFSETQ. The V and J ends lost 0 bases and 2 bases respectively, with 10 bases between them. The CDR3 totals 15 residues. The CDR3 nucleotides read TGCGCCAGCAGCTTGGCCGGGGCAGACACAGATACGCAGTATTTT. Translation gives CASSLAGADTDTQYF.

J is TRBJ2-7 and V is TRBV28; 10 bases fit TRBD2. Germline CDR1 and CDR2: MDHEN and SYDVKM. CDR3 length: 18 amino acids. Germline trimming cut 1 base from V and 1 base from J; bases unmatched to any gene: 10. CDR3 sequence: CASSLSLGLAKLSYEQYF. The CDR3 DNA reads TGTGCCAGCAGTTTATCCCTGGGACTAGCGAAACTTTCCTACGAGCAGTACTTC.

The V and J genes are TRBV11-2 and TRBJ1-3; tentatively, D is TRBD1 (6 bases). The germline gives CDR1 SGHAT, CDR2 FQNNGV. V lost 5 bases and J 0 bases, leaving 14 bases between the germline ends. The CDR3 length is 16 residues. This CDR3 reads CASSPRGGSSGNTIYF. In DNA, the CDR3 is TGTGCCAGCAGCCCCAGGGGCGGAAGCTCTGGAAACACCATATATTTT.